The rows below give T cell receptor beta chains drawn from one sample of a study of T cells in Graves' hyperthyroidism and ophthalmopathy. TCRdb redid the calling of the multiplex PCR reads with MiXCR, one entry per CDR3 protein. This sample carries nearly 600,000 distinct CDR3 sequences, roughly 14% of them seen once, and the ten largest clones take less than 6%. The sample comprised blood. Every receptor here comes from a woman between 25 and 40 years old with Graves' hyperthyroidism that later progressed to Graves' ophthalmopathy. Both conserved end residues are part of each CDR3. Fields, in order: D gene, V gene, clone size, J gene, CDR3 protein, CDR3 DNA. A D gene is named only where the DNA matches it firmly. Clone size is stated in some rows and not others, as once, few, many or a class when expanded.

d_gene: TRBD2; v_gene: TRBV5-6; abundance: few; j_gene: TRBJ2-5; CDR3aa: CASRLAGISGTQYF; CDR3nt: TGTGCCAGTCGACTAGCGGGAATAAGTGGGACCCAGTACTTC
d_gene: TRBD1; v_gene: TRBV12-3/TRBV12-4; abundance: many; j_gene: TRBJ1-6; CDR3aa: CASSFLGGGNSPLHF; CDR3nt: TGTGCCAGCAGTTTTCTAGGGGGCGGGAATTCACCCCTCCACTTT
d_gene: -; v_gene: TRBV15; abundance: many; j_gene: TRBJ2-7; CDR3aa: CATSRESLYEQYF; CDR3nt: TGTGCCACCAGCAGAGAGTCTCTCTACGAGCAGTACTTC
d_gene: -; v_gene: TRBV27; abundance: many; j_gene: TRBJ2-1; CDR3aa: CASSLSPNEQFF; CDR3nt: TGTGCCAGCAGTTTAAGTCCCAATGAGCAGTTCTTC
d_gene: -; v_gene: TRBV3-1; abundance: -; j_gene: TRBJ2-7; CDR3aa: CASSQGFLVSYEQYF; CDR3nt: TGTGCCAGCAGCCAGGGGTTTTTGGTTTCCTACGAGCAGTACTTC
d_gene: TRBD2; v_gene: TRBV4-2; abundance: -; j_gene: TRBJ2-3; CDR3aa: CASSQDHQRETDTQYF; CDR3nt: TGTGCCAGCAGCCAAGATCACCAGCGGGAGACAGATACGCAGTATTTT
d_gene: -; v_gene: TRBV27; abundance: many; j_gene: TRBJ2-7; CDR3aa: CASSISQGGGDYEQYF; CDR3nt: TGTGCCAGCAGTATATCTCAGGGAGGAGGGGACTACGAGCAGTACTTC
d_gene: -; v_gene: TRBV7-9; abundance: few; j_gene: TRBJ1-2; CDR3aa: CASSPRDLYTF; CDR3nt: TGTGCCAGCAGCCCCCGGGACCTCTACACCTTC
d_gene: -; v_gene: TRBV16; abundance: -; j_gene: TRBJ1-1; CDR3aa: CASSQSGGDEAFF; CDR3nt: TGTGCCAGCAGCCAATCAGGGGGTGATGAAGCTTTCTTT
d_gene: -; v_gene: TRBV20-1; abundance: many; j_gene: TRBJ2-1; CDR3aa: CSAQAAIYNEQFF; CDR3nt: TGCAGTGCCCAGGCGGCTATATACAATGAGCAGTTCTTC